Listed below are T cell receptor beta chains from one sample, sequenced in a study of blood T cell repertoires in COVID-19. Repertoires were generated with immunoSEQ multiplex PCR, while TCRdb's copy carries only in-frame clones and drops some. Here the sample spans about 39,000 clones, 84% being singletons. Sequenced input: peripheral blood. Receptors were obtained from a man aged 50-60 years with active or convalescent COVID-19. Both conserved end residues are part of each CDR3. A D gene is named only where the DNA matches it firmly. The listing skips clone size in some rows; elsewhere it reads once, few, many or a size class.

v_gene	d_gene	abundance	j_gene	CDR3nt	CDR3aa
TRBV9	.	.	TRBJ1-2	TGTGCCAGCAGCGTTCCCCGGACATCGGCGATTGATGGCTACACCTTC	CASSVPRTSAIDGYTF
TRBV6-5	TRBD1	.	TRBJ2-3	TGTGCCAGCAGCAAGAGGGGGCCGGCAGATACGCAGTATTTT	CASSKRGPADTQYF
TRBV19	TRBD1	.	TRBJ1-2	TGTGCCAGTAATCGGGACAGGGGCCCCTATGGCTACACCTTC	CASNRDRGPYGYTF
TRBV6-1	.	.	TRBJ1-4	TGTGCCAGCAGTGAGACAGCAAAAAATGAAAAACTGTTTTTT	CASSETAKNEKLFF
TRBV6-4	TRBD1	.	TRBJ1-2	TGTGCCAGCAGTGACCCAGTGCCAACCCACAGGGGGCTTAACTATGGCTACACCTTC	CASSDPVPTHRGLNYGYTF
TRBV18	TRBD1	.	TRBJ2-5	TGTGCCAGCTCACCACAGCAGGGGGCTACGGAGACCCAGTACTTC	CASSPQQGATETQYF
TRBV16	TRBD1	.	TRBJ2-7	TGTGCCAGCAGACAGGGGCATAGTCACGAGCAGTACTTC	CASRQGHSHEQYF
TRBV28	.	.	TRBJ1-2	TGTGCCAGCAGTGATAGGGGTGGCTACACCTTC	CASSDRGGYTF
TRBV19	TRBD1	.	TRBJ1-5	TGTGCCAGTGCCCCGGACAGGGGGCTGAGTCAGCCCCAGCATTTT	CASAPDRGLSQPQHF
TRBV19	.	.	TRBJ1-1	TGTGCCAGTCCCGAGGGGGGGATGAACACTGAAGCTTTCTTT	CASPEGGMNTEAFF
TRBV7-9	TRBD2	.	TRBJ2-1	TGTGCCAGCAGCTTAGTTAAGCGGGGGGGCCGGGATGAGCAGTTCTTC	CASSLVKRGGRDEQFF
TRBV6-5	.	.	TRBJ1-2	TGTGCCAGCAGCGGAGAGTCTACTAACTATGGCTACACCTTC	CASSGESTNYGYTF
TRBV5-1	TRBD1	once	TRBJ2-1	TGCGCCAGCAGCGGATGGGACAGGGGGGATGAGCAGTTCTTC	CASSGWDRGDEQFF
TRBV19	.	.	TRBJ2-5	TGTGCCAGTAGTCCAAGAGACCAAGAGACCCAGTACTTC	CASSPRDQETQYF
TRBV27	TRBD1	.	TRBJ1-2	TGTGCCAGCAGTTTTGGGACAGGGGTCGGCAAGTACACCTTC	CASSFGTGVGKYTF
TRBV14	.	.	TRBJ1-1	TGTGCCAGCAGTCAAAGACAGTTTGAAGCTTTCTTT	CASSQRQFEAFF
TRBV6-5	.	.	TRBJ1-2	TGTGCCAGCAGTCGGGGGAGTTTATATGACTATGGCTACACCTTC	CASSRGSLYDYGYTF
TRBV6-5	.	.	TRBJ1-3	TGTGCCACCAAGACAGTCTCTGGAAACACCATATATTTT	CATKTVSGNTIYF
TRBV3-1/TRBV3-2	TRBD1	.	TRBJ1-2	TGTGCCAGCAGCCAGCCATCACAGGGGAACTATGGCTACACCTTC	CASSQPSQGNYGYTF
TRBV5-1	TRBD1	.	TRBJ2-7	TGCGCCAGCAGCTTGGCCGGGACAGGGTCAGGCGAGCAGTACTTC	CASSLAGTGSGEQYF
TRBV12-3/TRBV12-4	.	.	TRBJ1-4	TGTGCCAGTATTCCTGAAAAACTGTTTTTT	CASIPEKLFF